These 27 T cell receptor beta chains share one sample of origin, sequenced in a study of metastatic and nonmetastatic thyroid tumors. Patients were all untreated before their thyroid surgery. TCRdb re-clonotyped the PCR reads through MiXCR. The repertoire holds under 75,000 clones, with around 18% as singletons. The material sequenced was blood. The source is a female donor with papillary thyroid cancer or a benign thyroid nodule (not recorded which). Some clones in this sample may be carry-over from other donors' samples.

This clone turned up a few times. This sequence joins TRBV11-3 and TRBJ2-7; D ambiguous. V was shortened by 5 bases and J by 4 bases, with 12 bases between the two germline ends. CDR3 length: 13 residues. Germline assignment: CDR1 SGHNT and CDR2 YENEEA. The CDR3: CASSQGIAYEQYF. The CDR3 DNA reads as TGTGCCAGCAGCCAAGGGATTGCTTACGAGCAGTACTTC.

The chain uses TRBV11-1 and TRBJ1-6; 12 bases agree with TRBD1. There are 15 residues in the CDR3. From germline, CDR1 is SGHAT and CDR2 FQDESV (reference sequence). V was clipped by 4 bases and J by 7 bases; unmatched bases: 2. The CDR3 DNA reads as TGTGCCAGCAGCTCCGGGACAGGGGGCAATTCACCCCTCCACTTT. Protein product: CASSSGTGGNSPLHF.

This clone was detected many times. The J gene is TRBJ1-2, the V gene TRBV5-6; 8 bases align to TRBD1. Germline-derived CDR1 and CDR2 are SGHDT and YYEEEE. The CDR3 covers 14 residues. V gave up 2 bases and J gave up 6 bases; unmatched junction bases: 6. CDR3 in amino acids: CASSFSDRGNGYTF. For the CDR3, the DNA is TGTGCCAGCAGCTTCTCAGACAGGGGTAATGGCTACACCTTC.

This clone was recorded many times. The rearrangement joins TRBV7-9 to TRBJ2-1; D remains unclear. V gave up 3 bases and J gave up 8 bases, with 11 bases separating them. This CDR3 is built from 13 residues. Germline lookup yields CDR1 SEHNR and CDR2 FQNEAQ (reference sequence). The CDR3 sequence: CASSLATWDEQFF. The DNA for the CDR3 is TGTGCCAGCAGCTTGGCAACCTGGGATGAGCAGTTCTTC.

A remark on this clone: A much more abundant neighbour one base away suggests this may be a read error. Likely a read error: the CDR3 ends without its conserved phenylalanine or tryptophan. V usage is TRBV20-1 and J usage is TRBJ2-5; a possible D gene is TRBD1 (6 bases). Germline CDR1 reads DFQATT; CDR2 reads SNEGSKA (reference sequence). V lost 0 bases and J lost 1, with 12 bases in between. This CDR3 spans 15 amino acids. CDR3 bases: TGCAGTGCTAGAGAACGGACAGTGTTCCAAGAGACCCAGTACTTA. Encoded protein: CSARERTVFQETQYL.

The CDR3 bases are TGTGCCACCAGCTCCGGACAGGAAGGGGAAAAACTGTTTTTT. Its protein product is CATSSGQEGEKLFF. This sequence joins TRBV15 and TRBJ1-4; TRBD1 agrees at 7 bases. Per the germline V gene, CDR1 is LNHNV and CDR2 is YYDKDF (reference sequence). V lost 5 bases and J lost 8; bases outside the gene matches: 8. CDR3 length equals 14 residues.

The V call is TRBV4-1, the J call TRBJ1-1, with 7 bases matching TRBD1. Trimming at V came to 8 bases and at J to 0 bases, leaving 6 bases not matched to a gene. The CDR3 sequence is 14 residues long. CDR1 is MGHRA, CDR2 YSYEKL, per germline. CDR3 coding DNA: TGCGCCAGCGGCCTGGACAGGTTGAACACTGAAGCTTTCTTT. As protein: CASGLDRLNTEAFF.

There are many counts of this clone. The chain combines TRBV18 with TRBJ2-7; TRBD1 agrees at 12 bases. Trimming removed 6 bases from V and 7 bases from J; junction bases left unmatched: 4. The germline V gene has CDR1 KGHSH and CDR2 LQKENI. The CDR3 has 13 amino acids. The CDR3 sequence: CASSGQGAFEQYF. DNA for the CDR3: TGTGCCAGCTCGGGACAGGGGGCGTTTGAGCAGTACTTC.

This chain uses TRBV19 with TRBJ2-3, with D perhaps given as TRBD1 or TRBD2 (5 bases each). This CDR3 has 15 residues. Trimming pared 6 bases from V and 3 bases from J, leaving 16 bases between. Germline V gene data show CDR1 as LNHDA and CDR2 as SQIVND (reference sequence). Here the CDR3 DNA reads TGTGCCAGTAGCCCCGGGACGTTAAGTACAGATACGCAGTATTTT. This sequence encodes CASSPGTLSTDTQYF. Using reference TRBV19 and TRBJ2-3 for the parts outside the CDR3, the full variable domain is DGGITQSPKYLFRKEGQNVTLSCEQNLNHDAMYWYRQDPGQGLRLIYYSQIVNDFQKGDIAEGYSVSREKKESFPLTVTSAQKNPTAFYLCASSPGTLSTDTQYFGPGTRLTVL.

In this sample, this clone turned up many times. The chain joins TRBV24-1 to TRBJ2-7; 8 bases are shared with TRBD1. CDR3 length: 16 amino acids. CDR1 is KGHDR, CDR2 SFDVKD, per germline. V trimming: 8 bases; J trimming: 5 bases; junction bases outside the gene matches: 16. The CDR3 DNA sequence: TGTGCCACCATCACCCAGGCCGGGACAGGTGTAAACGAGCAGTACTTC. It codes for CATITQAGTGVNEQYF.

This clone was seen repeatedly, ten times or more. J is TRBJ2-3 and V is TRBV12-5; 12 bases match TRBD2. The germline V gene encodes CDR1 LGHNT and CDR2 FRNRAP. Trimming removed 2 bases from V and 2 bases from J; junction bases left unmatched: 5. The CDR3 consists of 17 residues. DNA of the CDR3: TGTGCTAGTGGTTTGCGAGCTAGCGGGAGGGCCACAGATACGCAGTATTTT. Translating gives CASGLRASGRATDTQYF. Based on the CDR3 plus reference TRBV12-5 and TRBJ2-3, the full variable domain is DARVTQTPRHKVTEMGQEVTMRCQPILGHNTVFWYRQTMMQGLELLAYFRNRAPLDDSGMPKDRFSAEMPDATLATLKIQPSEPRDSAVYFCASGLRASGRATDTQYFGPGTRLTVL.

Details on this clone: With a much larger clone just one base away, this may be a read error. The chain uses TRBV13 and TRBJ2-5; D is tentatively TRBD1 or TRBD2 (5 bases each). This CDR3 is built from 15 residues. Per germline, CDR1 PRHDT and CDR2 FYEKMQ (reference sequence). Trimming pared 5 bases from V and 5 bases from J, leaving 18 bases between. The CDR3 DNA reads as TGTGCCAGCAGCCCCCCCGGGGCGCCCGTGGAGACCCAGTACTTC. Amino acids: CASSPPGAPVETQYF. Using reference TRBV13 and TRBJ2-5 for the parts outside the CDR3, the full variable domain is AAGVIQSPRHLIKEKRETATLKCYPIPRHDTVYWYQQGPGQDPQFLISFYEKMQSDKGSIPDRFSAQQFSDYHSELNMSSLELGDSALYFCASSPPGAPVETQYFGPGTRLLVL.

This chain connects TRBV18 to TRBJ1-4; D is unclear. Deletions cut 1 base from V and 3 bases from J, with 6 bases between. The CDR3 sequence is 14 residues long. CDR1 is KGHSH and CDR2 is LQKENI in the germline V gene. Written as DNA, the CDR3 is TGTGCCAGCTCACCACAGGGAGCTAATGAAAAACTGTTTTTT. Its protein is CASSPQGANEKLFF.

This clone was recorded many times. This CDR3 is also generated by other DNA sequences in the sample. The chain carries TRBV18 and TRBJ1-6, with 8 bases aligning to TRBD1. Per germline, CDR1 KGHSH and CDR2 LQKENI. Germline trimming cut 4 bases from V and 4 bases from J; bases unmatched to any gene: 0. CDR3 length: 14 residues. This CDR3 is CASSRTGYNSPLHF. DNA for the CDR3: TGTGCCAGCTCACGGACAGGGTATAATTCACCCCTCCACTTT.

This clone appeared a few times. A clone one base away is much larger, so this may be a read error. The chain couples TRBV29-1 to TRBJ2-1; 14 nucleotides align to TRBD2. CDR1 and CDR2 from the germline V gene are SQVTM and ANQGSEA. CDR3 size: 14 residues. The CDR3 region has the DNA TGCAGCGTTGTTGGGACTAGCGGGAGCAATGAGCAGTCCTTC. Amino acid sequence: CSVVGTSGSNEQSF.

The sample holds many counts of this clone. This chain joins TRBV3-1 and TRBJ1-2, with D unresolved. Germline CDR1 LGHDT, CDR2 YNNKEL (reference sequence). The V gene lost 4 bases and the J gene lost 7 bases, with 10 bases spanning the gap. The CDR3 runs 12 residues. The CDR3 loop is CASSLGRSGYTF. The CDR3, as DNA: TGTGCCAGCAGCCTGGGTCGGAGTGGCTACACCTTC.

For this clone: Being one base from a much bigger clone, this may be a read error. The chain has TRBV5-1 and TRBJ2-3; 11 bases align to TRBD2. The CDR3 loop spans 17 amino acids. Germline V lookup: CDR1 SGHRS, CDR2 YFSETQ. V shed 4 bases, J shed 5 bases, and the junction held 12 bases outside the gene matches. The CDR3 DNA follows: TGCGCCAGCAGCACCGGGGCGCTAGCGGGAGGCGTAGATACGCAGTATTTT. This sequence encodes CASSTGALAGGVDTQYF.

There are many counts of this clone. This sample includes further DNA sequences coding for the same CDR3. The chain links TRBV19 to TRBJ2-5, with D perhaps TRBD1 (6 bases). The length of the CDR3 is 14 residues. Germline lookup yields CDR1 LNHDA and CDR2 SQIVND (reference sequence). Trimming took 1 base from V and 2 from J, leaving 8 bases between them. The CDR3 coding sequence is TGTGCCAGTAGTATAGCCGGACAGCAAGAGACCCAGTACTTC. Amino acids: CASSIAGQQETQYF.

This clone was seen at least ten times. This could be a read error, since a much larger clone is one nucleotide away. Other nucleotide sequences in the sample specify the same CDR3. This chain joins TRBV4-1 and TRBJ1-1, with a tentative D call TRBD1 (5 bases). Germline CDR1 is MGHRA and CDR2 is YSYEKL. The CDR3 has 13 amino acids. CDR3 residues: CASSQETATEAFF. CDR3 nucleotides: TGCGCCAGCAGCCAAGAGACAGCCACTGAAGCTTTTTTT.

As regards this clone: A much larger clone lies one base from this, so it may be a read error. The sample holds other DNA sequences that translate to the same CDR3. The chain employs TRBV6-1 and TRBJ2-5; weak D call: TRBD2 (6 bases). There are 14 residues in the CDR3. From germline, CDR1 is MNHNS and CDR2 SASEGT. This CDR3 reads CATGRDSNPETQYF. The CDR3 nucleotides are TGCGCCACGGGTCGGGACTCTAACCCAGAGACCCAGTACTTC.

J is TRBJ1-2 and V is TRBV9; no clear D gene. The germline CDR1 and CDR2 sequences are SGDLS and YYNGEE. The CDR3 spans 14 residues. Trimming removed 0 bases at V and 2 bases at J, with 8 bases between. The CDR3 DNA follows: TGTGCCAGCAGCGTAGTTGGCAGGAACTATGGCTACACCTTC. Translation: CASSVVGRNYGYTF.

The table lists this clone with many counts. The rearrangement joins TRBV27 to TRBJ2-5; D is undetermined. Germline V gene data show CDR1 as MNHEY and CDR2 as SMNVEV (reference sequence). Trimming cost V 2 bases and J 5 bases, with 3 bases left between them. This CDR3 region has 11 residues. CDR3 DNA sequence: TGTGCCAGCAGTTTAGGGGAGACCCAGTACTTC. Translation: CASSLGETQYF.

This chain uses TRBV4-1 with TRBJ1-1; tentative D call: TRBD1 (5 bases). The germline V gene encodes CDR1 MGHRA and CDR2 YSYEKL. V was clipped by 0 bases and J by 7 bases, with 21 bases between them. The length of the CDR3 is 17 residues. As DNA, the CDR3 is TGCGCCAGCAGCCAAGATCCCTACAGGTCAGCCTCTATTGAAGCTTTCTTT. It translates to CASSQDPYRSASIEAFF.

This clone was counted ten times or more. The CDR3 DNA is TGTGCCAGCAGCTTGGGTTTTGTCAGGACCCAGTCCTACGAGCAGTACTTC. It is translated as CASSLGFVRTQSYEQYF. V and J are TRBV5-4 and TRBJ2-7; D gene ambiguous. CDR1 SGHNT and CDR2 YYREEE come from the germline V gene (reference sequence). This CDR3 region has 17 residues. Trimming cost V 0 bases and J 1 base, with 17 bases left between them.

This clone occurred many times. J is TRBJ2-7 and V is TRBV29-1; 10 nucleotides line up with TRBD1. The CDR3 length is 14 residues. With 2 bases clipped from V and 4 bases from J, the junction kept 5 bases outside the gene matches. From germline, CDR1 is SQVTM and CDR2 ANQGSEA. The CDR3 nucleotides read TGCAGCGTTGAAACGGGGACAGGGGCGTACGAGCAGTACTTC. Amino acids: CSVETGTGAYEQYF.

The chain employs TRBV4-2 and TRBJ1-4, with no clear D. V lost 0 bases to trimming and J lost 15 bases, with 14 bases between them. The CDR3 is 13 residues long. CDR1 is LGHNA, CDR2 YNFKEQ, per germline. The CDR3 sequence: CASSQDVLKKVFF. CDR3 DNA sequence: TGTGCCAGCAGCCAAGATGTCCTAAAAAAGGTGTTTTTT.

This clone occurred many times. CDR3 sequence: CASSGGQGSQPQHF. The CDR3 DNA follows: TGTGCCAGCAGCGGTGGACAGGGTTCTCAGCCCCAGCATTTT. The chain has TRBV9 and TRBJ1-5; 8 positions match TRBD1. The CDR3 length is 14 residues. With V trimmed by 3 bases and J by 6 bases, 5 bases remained unmatched. The germline V gene has CDR1 SGDLS and CDR2 YYNGEE.